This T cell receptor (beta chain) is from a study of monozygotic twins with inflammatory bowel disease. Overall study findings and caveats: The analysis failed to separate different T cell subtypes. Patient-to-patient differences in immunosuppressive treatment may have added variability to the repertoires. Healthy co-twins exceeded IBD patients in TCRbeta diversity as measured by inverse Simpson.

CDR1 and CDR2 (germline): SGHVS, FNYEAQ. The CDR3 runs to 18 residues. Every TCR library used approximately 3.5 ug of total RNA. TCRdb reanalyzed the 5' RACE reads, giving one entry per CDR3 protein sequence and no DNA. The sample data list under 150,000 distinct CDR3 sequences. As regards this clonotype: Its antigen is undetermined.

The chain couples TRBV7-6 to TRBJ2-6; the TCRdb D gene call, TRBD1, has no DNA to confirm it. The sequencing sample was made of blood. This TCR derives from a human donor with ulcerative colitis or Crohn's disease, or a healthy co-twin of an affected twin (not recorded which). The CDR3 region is CASSLVGQGASGANVLTF.